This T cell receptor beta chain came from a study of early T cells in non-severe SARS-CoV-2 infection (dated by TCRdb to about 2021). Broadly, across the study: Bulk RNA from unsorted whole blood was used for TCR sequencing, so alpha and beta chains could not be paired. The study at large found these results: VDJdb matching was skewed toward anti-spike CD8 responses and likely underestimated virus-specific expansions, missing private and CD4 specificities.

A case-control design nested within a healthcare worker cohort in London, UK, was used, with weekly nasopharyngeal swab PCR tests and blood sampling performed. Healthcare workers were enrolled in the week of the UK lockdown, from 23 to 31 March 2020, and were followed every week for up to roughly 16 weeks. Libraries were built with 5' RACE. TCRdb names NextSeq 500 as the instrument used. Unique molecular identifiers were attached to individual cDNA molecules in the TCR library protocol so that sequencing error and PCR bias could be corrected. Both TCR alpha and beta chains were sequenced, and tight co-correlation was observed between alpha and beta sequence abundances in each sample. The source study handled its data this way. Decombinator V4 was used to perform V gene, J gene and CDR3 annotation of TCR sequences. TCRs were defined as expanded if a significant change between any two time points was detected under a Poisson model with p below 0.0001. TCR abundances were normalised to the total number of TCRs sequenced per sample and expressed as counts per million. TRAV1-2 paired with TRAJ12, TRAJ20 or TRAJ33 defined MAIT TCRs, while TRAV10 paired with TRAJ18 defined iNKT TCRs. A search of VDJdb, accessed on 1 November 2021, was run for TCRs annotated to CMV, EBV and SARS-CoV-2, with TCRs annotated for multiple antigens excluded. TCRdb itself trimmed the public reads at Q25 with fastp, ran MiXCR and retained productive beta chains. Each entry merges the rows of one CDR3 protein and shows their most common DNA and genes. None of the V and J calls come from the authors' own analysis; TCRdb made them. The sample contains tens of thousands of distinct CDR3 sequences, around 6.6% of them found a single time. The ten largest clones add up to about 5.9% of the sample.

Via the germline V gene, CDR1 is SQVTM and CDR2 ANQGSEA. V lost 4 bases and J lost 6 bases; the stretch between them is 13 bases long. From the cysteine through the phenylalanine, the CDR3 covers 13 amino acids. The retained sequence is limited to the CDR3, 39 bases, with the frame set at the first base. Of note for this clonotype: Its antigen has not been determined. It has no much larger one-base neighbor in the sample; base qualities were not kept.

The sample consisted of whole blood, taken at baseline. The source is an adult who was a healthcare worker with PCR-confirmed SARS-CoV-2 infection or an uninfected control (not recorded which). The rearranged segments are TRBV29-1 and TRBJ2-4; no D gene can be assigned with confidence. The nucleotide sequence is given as TGCAGCGTTGGGTCCCGACCCTCAAACATTCAGTACTTC. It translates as CSVGSRPSNIQYF.